A selection of T cell receptor beta chains follows, all from one sample in a study of T cell changes during pregnancy in multiple sclerosis. Clones were sequenced by immunoSEQ multiplex PCR, and TCRdb holds only the in-frame ones, with some missing. The sample contains 78,000 or so clones, around nine tenths of which appear only once. The sample was CD4+ T cells from peripheral blood mononuclear cells, taken before pregnancy. These receptors all stem from a female donor with multiple sclerosis, enrolled in a pregnancy study. The CDR3 runs from the conserved cysteine through the conserved F or W. Each record gives: D gene, V gene, clone size, J gene, CDR3 protein, CDR3 DNA. A D gene is named only where the DNA matches it firmly. A clone size is listed for some rows: how often the clone was seen (once, few, many), or a class if it is expanded.

>TRBD1|TRBV28|-|TRBJ2-2
CASRRTGLSTGELFF
TGTGCCAGCAGAAGGACAGGCCTGAGCACCGGGGAGCTGTTTTTT
>TRBD1|TRBV7-2|-|TRBJ2-1
CASSQTGTGLNEQFF
TGTGCCAGCAGCCAGACCGGGACAGGGCTTAATGAGCAGTTCTTC
>TRBD1|TRBV7-8|once|TRBJ2-2
CASSKLGQLVGELFF
TGTGCCAGCAGCAAACTGGGACAGCTGGTCGGGGAGCTGTTTTTT
>TRBD1|TRBV2|-|TRBJ1-2
CAGGQDNYGYTF
TGTGCCGGTGGACAGGATAACTATGGCTACACCTTC
>-|TRBV9|-|TRBJ1-6
CASSVRDKDGSPLHF
TGTGCCAGCAGCGTCCGGGACAAGGACGGTTCACCCCTCCACTTT
>-|TRBV28|-|TRBJ2-2
CASSKPRELFF
TGTGCCAGCAGCAAGCCCCGGGAGCTGTTTTTT
>TRBD2|TRBV10-3|-|TRBJ2-5
CAAQEGLAGGQETQYF
TGTGCGGCCCAGGAGGGGCTAGCGGGGGGGCAAGAGACCCAGTACTTC
>TRBD1|TRBV7-9|-|TRBJ1-2
CASSQAGTGHGYTF
TGTGCCAGCAGCCAGGCCGGGACAGGGCATGGCTACACCTTC
>TRBD2|TRBV9|-|TRBJ2-3
CASSPTAGGPSLGTQYF
TGTGCCAGCAGCCCTACAGCGGGGGGGCCGTCATTGGGTACGCAGTATTTT
>-|TRBV2|-|TRBJ1-4
CASSELGAGGEKLFF
TGTGCCAGCAGTGAACTGGGGGCGGGGGGTGAAAAACTGTTTTTT
>-|TRBV19|-|TRBJ2-1
CASSILQGYNEQFF
TGTGCCAGTAGTATATTACAGGGTTACAATGAGCAGTTCTTC
>-|TRBV2|once|TRBJ1-5
CASSVRRGARNQPQHF
TGTGCCAGCAGTGTGCGTCGGGGGGCTCGAAATCAGCCCCAGCATTTT
>TRBD1|TRBV28|once|TRBJ1-5
CASKQGVQPQHF
TGTGCCAGTAAACAGGGGGTTCAGCCCCAGCATTTT
>TRBD2|TRBV19|-|TRBJ2-1
CATSPTSGAYPYNEQFF
TGTGCCACCTCGCCAACTAGCGGGGCATATCCCTACAATGAGCAGTTCTTC
>TRBD2|TRBV19|-|TRBJ2-2
CASNLAGNTGELFF
TGTGCCAGTAACCTAGCGGGGAACACCGGGGAGCTGTTTTTT
>-|TRBV13|-|TRBJ2-5
CASSREETQYF
TGTGCCAGCAGCCGGGAAGAGACCCAGTACTTC
>-|TRBV5-1|-|TRBJ2-3
CASSLGGLTDTQYF
TGCGCCAGCAGCTTGGGGGGCCTCACAGATACGCAGTATTTT